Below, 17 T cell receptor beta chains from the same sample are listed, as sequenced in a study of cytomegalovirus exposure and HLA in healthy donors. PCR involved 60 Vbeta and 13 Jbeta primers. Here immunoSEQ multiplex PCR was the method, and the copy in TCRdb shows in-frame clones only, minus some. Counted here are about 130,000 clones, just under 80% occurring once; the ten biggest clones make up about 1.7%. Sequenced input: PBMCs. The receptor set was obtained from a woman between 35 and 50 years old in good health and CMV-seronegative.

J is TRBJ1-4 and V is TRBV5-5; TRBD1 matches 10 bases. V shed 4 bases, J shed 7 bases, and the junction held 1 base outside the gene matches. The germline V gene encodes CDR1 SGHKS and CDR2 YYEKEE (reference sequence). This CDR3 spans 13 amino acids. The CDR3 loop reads CASSRDRGEKLFF. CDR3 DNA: TGTGCCAGCAGCCGGGACAGGGGTGAAAAACTGTTTTTT.

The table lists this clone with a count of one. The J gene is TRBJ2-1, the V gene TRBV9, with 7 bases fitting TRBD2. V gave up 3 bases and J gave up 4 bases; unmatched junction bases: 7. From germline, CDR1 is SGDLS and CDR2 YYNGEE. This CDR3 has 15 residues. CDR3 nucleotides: TGTGCCAGCAGCGAGGGAGGGATGGAGTACAATGAGCAGTTCTTC. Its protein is CASSEGGMEYNEQFF.

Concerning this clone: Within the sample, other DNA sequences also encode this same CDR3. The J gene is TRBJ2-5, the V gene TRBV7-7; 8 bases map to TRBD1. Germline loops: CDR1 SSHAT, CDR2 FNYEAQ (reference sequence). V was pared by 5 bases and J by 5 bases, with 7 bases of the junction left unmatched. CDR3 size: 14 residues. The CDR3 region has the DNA TGTGCCAGCAGCCTAACTCGACAGGGGGAGACCCAGTACTTC. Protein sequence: CASSLTRQGETQYF.

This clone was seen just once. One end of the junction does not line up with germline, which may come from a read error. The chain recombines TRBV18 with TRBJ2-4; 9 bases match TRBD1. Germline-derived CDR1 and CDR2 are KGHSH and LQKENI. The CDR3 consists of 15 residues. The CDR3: CASSQGQGSGNSQYF. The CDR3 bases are TGTGCCAGCTCACAGGGACAGGGAAGCGGAAACAGTCAGTACTTC.

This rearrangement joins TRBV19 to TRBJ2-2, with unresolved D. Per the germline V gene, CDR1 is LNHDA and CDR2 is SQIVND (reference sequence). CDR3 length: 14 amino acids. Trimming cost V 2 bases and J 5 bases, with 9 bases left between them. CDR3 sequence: CASSIPSGTGELFF. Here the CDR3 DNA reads TGTGCCAGTAGTATACCCTCCGGGACCGGGGAGCTGTTTTTT.

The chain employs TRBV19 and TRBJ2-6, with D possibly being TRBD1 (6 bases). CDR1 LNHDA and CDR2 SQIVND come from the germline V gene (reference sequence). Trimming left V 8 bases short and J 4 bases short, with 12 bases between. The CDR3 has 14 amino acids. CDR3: CASLQTGGANVLTF. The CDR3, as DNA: TGTGCCAGTCTCCAGACAGGCGGGGCCAACGTCCTGACTTTC.

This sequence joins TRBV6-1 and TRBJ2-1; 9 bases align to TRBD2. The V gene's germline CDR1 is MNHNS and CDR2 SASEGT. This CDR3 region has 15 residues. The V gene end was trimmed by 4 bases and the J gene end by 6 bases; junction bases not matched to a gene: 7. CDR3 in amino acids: CASSGVAGASNEQFF. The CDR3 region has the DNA TGTGCCAGCAGTGGAGTAGCGGGAGCCTCCAATGAGCAGTTCTTC.

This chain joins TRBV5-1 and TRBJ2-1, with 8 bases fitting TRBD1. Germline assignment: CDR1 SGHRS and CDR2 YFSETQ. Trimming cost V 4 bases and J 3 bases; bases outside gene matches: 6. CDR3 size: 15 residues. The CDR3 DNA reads TGCGCCAGCAGCCCTCAACAGGGGGGCTACAATGAGCAGTTCTTC. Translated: CASSPQQGGYNEQFF. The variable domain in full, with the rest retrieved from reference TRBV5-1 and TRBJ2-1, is KAGVTQTPRYLIKTRGQQVTLSCSPISGHRSVSWYQQTPGQGLQFLFEYFSETQRNKGNFPGRFSGRQFSNSRSEMNVSTLELGDSALYLCASSPQQGGYNEQFFGPGTRLTVL.

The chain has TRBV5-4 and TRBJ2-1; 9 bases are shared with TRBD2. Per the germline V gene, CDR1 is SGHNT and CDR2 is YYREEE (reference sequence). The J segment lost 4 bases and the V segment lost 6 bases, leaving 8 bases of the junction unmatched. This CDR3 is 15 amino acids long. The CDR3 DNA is TGTGCCAGCACTTCGGCGGCGGGAGGGTACAATGAGCAGTTCTTC. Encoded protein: CASTSAAGGYNEQFF.

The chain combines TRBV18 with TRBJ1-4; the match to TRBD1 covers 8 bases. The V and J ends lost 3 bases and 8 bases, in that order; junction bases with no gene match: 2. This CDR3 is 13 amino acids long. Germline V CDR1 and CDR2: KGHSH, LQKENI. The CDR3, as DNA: TGTGCCAGCTCACCCACAGGGGGAGAAAAACTGTTTTTT. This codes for CASSPTGGEKLFF.

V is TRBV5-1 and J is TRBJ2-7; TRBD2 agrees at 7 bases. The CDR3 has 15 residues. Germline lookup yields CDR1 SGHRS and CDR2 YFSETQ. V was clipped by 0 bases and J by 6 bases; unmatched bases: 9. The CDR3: CASSLVAGVSSEQYF. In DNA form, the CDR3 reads TGCGCCAGCAGCTTGGTTGCGGGAGTCTCATCCGAGCAGTACTTC.

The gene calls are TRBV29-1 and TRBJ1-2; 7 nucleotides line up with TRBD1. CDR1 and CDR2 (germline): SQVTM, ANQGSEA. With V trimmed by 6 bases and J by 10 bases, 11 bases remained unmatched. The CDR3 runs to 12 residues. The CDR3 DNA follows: TGCAGCGTCCCCGGACAGGTTCAAGCCTACACCTTC. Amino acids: CSVPGQVQAYTF.

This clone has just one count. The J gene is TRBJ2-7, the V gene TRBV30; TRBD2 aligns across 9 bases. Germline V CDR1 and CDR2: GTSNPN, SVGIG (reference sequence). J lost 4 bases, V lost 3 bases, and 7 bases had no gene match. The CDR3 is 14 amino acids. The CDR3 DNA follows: TGTGCCTGGAGCGCCGGGACTAGCACATACGAGCAGTACTTC. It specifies CAWSAGTSTYEQYF.

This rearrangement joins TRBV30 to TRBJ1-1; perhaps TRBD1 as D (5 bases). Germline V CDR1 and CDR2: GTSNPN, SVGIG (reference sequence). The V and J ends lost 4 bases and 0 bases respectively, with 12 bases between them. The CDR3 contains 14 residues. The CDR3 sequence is CAWKWGTLNTEAFF. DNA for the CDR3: TGTGCCTGGAAATGGGGCACTTTGAACACTGAAGCTTTCTTT.

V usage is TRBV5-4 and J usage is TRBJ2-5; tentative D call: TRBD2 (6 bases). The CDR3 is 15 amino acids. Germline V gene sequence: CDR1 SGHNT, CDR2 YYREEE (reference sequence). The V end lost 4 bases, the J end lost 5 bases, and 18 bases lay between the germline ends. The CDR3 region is CASSVDGGTEETQYF. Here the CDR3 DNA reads TGTGCCAGCAGCGTGGATGGGGGGACTGAGGAGACCCAGTACTTC.

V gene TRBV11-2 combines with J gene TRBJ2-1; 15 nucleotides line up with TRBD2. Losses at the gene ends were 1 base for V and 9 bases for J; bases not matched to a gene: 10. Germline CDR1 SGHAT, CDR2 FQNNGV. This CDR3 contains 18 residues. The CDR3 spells CASSLAGGLAGGGGEQFF. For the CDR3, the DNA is TGTGCCAGCAGCTTAGCTGGGGGACTAGCGGGAGGCGGGGGTGAGCAGTTCTTC.

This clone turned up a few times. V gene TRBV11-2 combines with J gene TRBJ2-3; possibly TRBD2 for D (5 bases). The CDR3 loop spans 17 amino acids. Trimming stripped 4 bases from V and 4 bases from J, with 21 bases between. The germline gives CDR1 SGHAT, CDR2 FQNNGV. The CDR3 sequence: CASSSSDREGDSDTQYF. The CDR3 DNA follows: TGTGCCAGCAGCTCATCCGACCGCGAGGGTGACTCAGATACGCAGTATTTT.